Following are 23 T cell receptor beta chains from one sample sequenced in a study of technical replicates of blood from a handful of donors. Generated by immunoSEQ multiplex PCR, the TCRdb table keeps only in-frame clones and is missing some. The sample holds 45,000 to 50,000 clones; roughly nine tenths are singletons and the top ten take about 3.9%. Material for sequencing was PBMCs. The receptors originated from a human donor in good health. Some clones in this sample may be carry-over from other donors' samples.

The DNA of the CDR3 is TGTGCCAGCAGCTTAGAAGGAGGCGAGCAGTTCTTC. Protein: CASSLEGGEQFF. The chain uses TRBV11-3 and TRBJ2-1; the D gene is possibly TRBD2 (5 bases). This CDR3 contains 12 residues. Trimming left V 0 bases short and J 10 bases short, with 7 bases between. Germline CDR1 and CDR2: SGHNT and YENEEA.

The chain employs TRBV12-5 and TRBJ2-7; D uncertain. Trimming pared 3 bases from V and 2 bases from J, leaving 8 bases between. The germline gives CDR1 LGHNT, CDR2 FRNRAP. The CDR3 has 13 amino acids. The CDR3 sequence is CASGFNSPYEQYF. CDR3 in DNA: TGTGCTAGTGGTTTTAACAGCCCCTACGAGCAGTACTTC.

A word on this clone: A read error may produce the germline difference seen at one junction end. V and J are TRBV7-9 and TRBJ2-3, with D perhaps assigned TRBD1 or TRBD2 (6 bases each). Germline V gene lookup returns CDR1 SEHNR and CDR2 FQNEAQ (reference sequence). This CDR3 spans 15 amino acids. This CDR3 reads CASRLGGLWTDTQYF. CDR3 sequence (DNA): TGTGCCAGCAGATTAGGGGGGCTTTGGACAGATACGCAGTATTTT. Variable domain in full (rest from reference TRBV7-9 and TRBJ2-3): DTGVSQNPRHKITKRGQNVTFRCDPISEHNRLYWYRQTLGQGPEFLTYFQNEAQLEKSRLLSDRFSAERPKGSFSTLEIQRTEQGDSAMYLCASRLGGLWTDTQYFGPGTRLTVL.

The chain couples TRBV6-1 to TRBJ1-5; no clear D. V was cut by 2 bases and J by 2 bases, with 10 bases left in between. The CDR3 runs to 15 residues. The germline gives CDR1 MNHNS, CDR2 SASEGT. CDR3 sequence reads: CASSESGGGNQPQHF. DNA for the CDR3: TGTGCCAGCAGTGAATCCGGCGGGGGCAATCAGCCCCAGCATTTT.

The chain combines TRBV5-8 with TRBJ2-1; 7 bases align to TRBD1. Germline CDR1 and CDR2: SGHTS and YDEGEE. CDR3 size: 15 residues. V dropped 3 bases and J dropped 6; count of bases not matched to a gene: 9. In nucleotides, the CDR3 is TGTGCCAGCAGCTGGGTGAGGGGGCTCTTCAATGAGCAGTTCTTC. Residues: CASSWVRGLFNEQFF.

CDR3 sequence (DNA): TGCGCCAGCAGCCAAGAAGTGGGAGGGCGGTACGAGCAGTACTTC. Amino acid sequence: CASSQEVGGRYEQYF. The chain is built from TRBV4-3 and TRBJ2-7; 7 bases are shared with TRBD2. From germline, CDR1 is LGHNA and CDR2 YSLEER. CDR3 size: 15 residues. Trimming cost V 0 bases and J 4 bases; bases outside gene matches: 6.

The chain employs TRBV11-2 and TRBJ2-3; D gene ambiguous. The CDR3 length is 15 residues. From germline, CDR1 is SGHAT and CDR2 FQNNGV. The V and J ends lost 0 bases and 1 base respectively, with 8 bases between them. CDR3 in DNA: TGTGCCAGCAGCTTAGAGGCCACCCGCACAGATACGCAGTATTTT. It is translated as CASSLEATRTDTQYF.

This chain joins TRBV7-2 and TRBJ2-7; 7 bases match TRBD2. V dropped 1 base and J dropped 2; count of bases not matched to a gene: 5. The germline gives CDR1 SGHTA, CDR2 FQGNSA. This CDR3 is 15 amino acids long. DNA for the CDR3: TGTGCCAGCAGCTTAGTCGGGGGGTCTACCTACGAGCAGTACTTC. This gives the protein CASSLVGGSTYEQYF.

This clone appeared once. The J gene is TRBJ1-2, the V gene TRBV25-1; D is ambiguous. Per germline, CDR1 MGHDK and CDR2 SYGVNS. The V end was cut by 1 base, the J end by 3 bases, with 9 bases between. The CDR3 extends over 14 amino acids. The CDR3 sequence: CASSESHRDYGYTF. The CDR3 DNA sequence: TGTGCCAGCAGTGAATCTCACAGAGACTATGGCTACACCTTC.

The rearrangement uses TRBV7-2 and TRBJ2-5; 16 nucleotides line up with TRBD2. CDR3 length: 18 residues. V was clipped by 3 bases and J by 5 bases; unmatched bases: 9. CDR1 is SGHTA and CDR2 is FQGNSA in the germline V gene. The CDR3 spells CASSFRGTSGGARETQYF. DNA for the CDR3: TGTGCCAGCAGCTTCAGGGGGACTAGCGGGGGGGCCAGGGAGACCCAGTACTTC.

The rearrangement links TRBV5-6 to TRBJ2-3; TRBD2 matches at 11 bases. The ends lost 4 bases at V and 7 bases at J; junction bases unmatched: 11. This CDR3 has 16 residues. Germline V gives CDR1 SGHDT, CDR2 YYEEEE. DNA for the CDR3: TGTGCCAGCAGCCTCGGATCTAGCGGGGGGATATATACGCAGTATTTT. Its translation is CASSLGSSGGIYTQYF.

The chain uses TRBV5-1 and TRBJ1-1; 9 nucleotides match TRBD1. This CDR3 comprises 15 residues. CDR1 and CDR2 from the germline V gene are SGHRS and YFSETQ. The V gene end was trimmed by 8 bases and the J gene end by 5 bases; junction bases not matched to a gene: 13. The CDR3 sequence is CASKKRQGEGTEAFF. As DNA, the CDR3 is TGCGCCAGTAAGAAACGACAGGGGGAGGGTACTGAAGCTTTCTTT. Filled out from reference TRBV5-1 and TRBJ1-1, the complete variable domain reads KAGVTQTPRYLIKTRGQQVTLSCSPISGHRSVSWYQQTPGQGLQFLFEYFSETQRNKGNFPGRFSGRQFSNSRSEMNVSTLELGDSALYLCASKKRQGEGTEAFFGQGTRLTVV.

V is TRBV6-1 and J is TRBJ2-3; 10 positions match TRBD1. V was pared by 5 bases and J by 10 bases, with 9 bases of the junction left unmatched. CDR1 is MNHNS, CDR2 SASEGT, per germline. The CDR3 consists of 14 residues. CDR3 coding DNA: TGTGCCAGCAGTTCTCCGGGACAGGGGAAATCGCAGTATTTT. Protein sequence: CASSSPGQGKSQYF.

This chain connects TRBV7-3 to TRBJ2-5; TRBD1 might be the D (8 bases). The CDR3 has 15 amino acids. Trimming cost V 4 bases and J 1 base, with 13 bases left between them. Germline loops: CDR1 SGHTA, CDR2 FQGTGA. In nucleotides, the CDR3 is TGTGCCAGCAGCTCCACAGGGGGGGGCCAAGAGACCCAGTACTTC. As protein: CASSSTGGGQETQYF.

The rearrangement uses TRBV6-5 and TRBJ1-5, with D possibly being TRBD1 (5 bases). Germline assignment: CDR1 MNHEY and CDR2 SVGAGI. The CDR3 has 14 residues. Trimming removed 6 bases at V and 4 bases at J, with 13 bases between. CDR3 DNA: TGTGCCAGCAGCCGGTCGGGGGTAAATCAGCCCCAGCATTTT. Translation: CASSRSGVNQPQHF.

The J gene is TRBJ1-5, the V gene TRBV6-1; D uncertain. The CDR3 is made up of 16 amino acids. Germline V lookup: CDR1 MNHNS, CDR2 SASEGT. Trimming shortened V by 0 bases and J by 4 bases, and 13 bases separated the two germline ends. The CDR3 region is CASSEARRQSNQPQHF. CDR3 DNA: TGTGCCAGCAGTGAAGCGAGGCGTCAGTCAAATCAGCCCCAGCATTTT.

The chain links TRBV19 to TRBJ2-1; D may be TRBD2 (6 bases). CDR3 length equals 17 residues. V was pared by 0 bases and J by 3 bases, with 15 bases between. The germline gives CDR1 LNHDA, CDR2 SQIVND (reference sequence). The CDR3 DNA reads TGTGCCAGTAGTATAGACCCCCCGGCGGGGCGCTACAATGAGCAGTTCTTC. Protein: CASSIDPPAGRYNEQFF.

The chain has TRBV6-4 and TRBJ1-2; D uncertain. V lost 2 bases and J lost 2, with 9 bases in between. The CDR3 runs 14 residues. The germline CDR1 and CDR2 sequences are MRHNA and SNTAGT. CDR3 protein: CASSDDGGNYGYTF. In DNA, the CDR3 is TGTGCCAGCAGTGACGATGGAGGGAACTATGGCTACACCTTC.

The V and J genes are TRBV30 and TRBJ2-3, with 7 bases identical to TRBD2. The length of the CDR3 is 16 residues. The germline V gene encodes CDR1 GTSNPN and CDR2 SVGIG (reference sequence). Germline trimming cut 2 bases from V and 4 bases from J; bases unmatched to any gene: 12. The CDR3 loop reads CAWSLASGYRADTQYF. As DNA, the CDR3 is TGTGCCTGGAGTCTAGCTAGCGGATATCGGGCAGATACGCAGTATTTT.

The chain recombines TRBV5-1 with TRBJ2-3; 9 bases map to TRBD1. J lost 2 bases, V lost 5 bases, and 6 bases had no gene match. Per germline, CDR1 SGHRS and CDR2 YFSETQ. The CDR3 has 15 amino acids. CDR3 amino acids: CASSSVQGATDTQYF. For the CDR3, the DNA is TGCGCCAGCAGTTCGGTACAGGGGGCCACAGATACGCAGTATTTT.

J is TRBJ1-1 and V is TRBV6-5, with TRBD1 identical over 9 bases. Trimming cost V 0 bases and J 3 bases; bases outside gene matches: 2. The germline V gene has CDR1 MNHEY and CDR2 SVGAGI. CDR3 length: 15 residues. For the CDR3, the DNA is TGTGCCAGCAGTTACTCGGGACAGGGCGACACTGAAGCTTTCTTT. It specifies CASSYSGQGDTEAFF.

This rearrangement joins TRBV4-3 to TRBJ2-7; TRBD2 matches at 11 bases. Trimming cost V 3 bases and J 1 base; bases outside gene matches: 5. The CDR3 sequence is 16 residues long. The germline gives CDR1 LGHNA, CDR2 YSLEER. The CDR3 region has the DNA TGCGCCAGCAGCCAGGGGGGACTAGCGGATTCCTACGAGCAGTACTTC. Protein: CASSQGGLADSYEQYF.

The V call is TRBV30, the J call TRBJ1-4; 7 bases align to TRBD1. The CDR3 is made up of 13 amino acids. Germline CDR1 and CDR2: GTSNPN and SVGIG (reference sequence). V shed 3 bases, J shed 6 bases, and the junction held 4 bases outside the gene matches. For the CDR3, the DNA is TGTGCCTGGAGGGGGGACAGCCATGAAAAACTGTTTTTT. Amino acid sequence: CAWRGDSHEKLFF. Variable domain in full (rest from reference TRBV30 and TRBJ1-4): SQTIHQWPATLVQPVGSPLSLECTVEGTSNPNLYWYRQAAGRGLQLLFYSVGIGQISSEVPQNLSASRPQDRQFILSSKKLLLSDSGFYLCAWRGDSHEKLFFGSGTQLSVL.